The entry below describes one T cell receptor beta chain. Antigen unknown. This specimen belongs to a study of CD4 T cells in relation to SARS-CoV-2 and coronaviruses. Study-wide background: A couple of subjects were Hispanic; patients were 8 males and a handful of females. Study outcomes and limitations: Each donor contributed either pre-pandemic or post-infection samples, not both. Around 60% of donors had memory CD4+ clonotypes crossrecognizing SARS-CoV-2 and common cold coronavirus spike.

Uncultured naive and memory CD4+ T cells supplied DNA for deep TCR-beta sequencing. Clones were sequenced by immunoSEQ multiplex PCR, and TCRdb holds only the in-frame ones, with some missing. The sample has some 40,000 clones, 70% to 90% seen once. Deletions cut 1 base from V and 5 bases from J, with 9 bases between. The CDR3 length is 13 residues. From germline, CDR1 is LGHDT and CDR2 YNNKEL (reference sequence). This clonotype was sampled from an adult with COVID-19. The chain links TRBV3-1 (or the pseudogene TRBV3-2) to TRBJ2-7; D gene unclear. Sequencing was performed on memory CD4+ T cells from PBMCs. The CDR3 spells CASSQASNHEQYF. The CDR3 bases are TGTGCCAGCAGCCAAGCTAGTAACCACGAGCAGTACTTC.